The 5 T cell receptor beta chains presented below share a single source sample, sequenced in a study of CD8 T cells in ankylosing spondylitis. Via MiXCR, TCRdb re-called the 5' RACE reads, giving one row per CDR3 protein. In the table there are 150,000 to 200,000 distinct CDR3 sequences, roughly 34% of which are singletons. The sequenced sample was synovial fluid, either unsorted or a sorted T cell fraction (not recorded which). These receptors were obtained from a male donor with ankylosing spondylitis.

The V call is TRBV3-1, the J call TRBJ2-1; D is unresolved. CDR3 length: 12 residues. The V gene's germline CDR1 is LGHDT and CDR2 YNNKEL (reference sequence). V lost 1 base and J lost 10, with 8 bases in between. CDR3 nucleotides: TGTGCCAGCAGCCAAGGCCCCCGGGAGCAGTTCTTC. Protein: CASSQGPREQFF.

The rearrangement links TRBV2 to TRBJ1-5; TRBD1 matches 9 bases. J gave up 4 bases and V 6 bases, and 7 bases lay outside the gene matches. The V gene's germline CDR1 is SNHLY and CDR2 FYNNEI. This CDR3 has 15 residues. The CDR3: CASREVGTGNQPQHF. CDR3 coding DNA: TGTGCCAGCAGGGAGGTCGGGACAGGGAATCAGCCCCAGCATTTT.

The table lists this clonotype with many counts. The gene calls are TRBV25-1 and TRBJ1-1; no firm D call. CDR3 length: 15 amino acids. V lost 4 bases and J 4 bases, leaving 16 bases between the germline ends. Germline V lookup: CDR1 MGHDK, CDR2 SYGVNS. The CDR3 coding sequence is TGTGCCAGCAGTGCCCCCCTCGCGGGCCCCACTGAAGCTTTCTTT. Protein product: CASSAPLAGPTEAFF.

At least ten counts were recorded for this clonotype. The rearrangement links TRBV12-3 or TRBV12-4 to TRBJ2-1; 14 nucleotides match TRBD2. Trimming cost V 4 bases and J 8 bases; bases outside gene matches: 13. The CDR3 totals 18 residues. The CDR3 coding sequence is TGTGCCAGCAGTTCGACCGGGACTAGCGGGAGTGTGTGGCATGAGCAGTTCTTC. Amino acid sequence: CASSSTGTSGSVWHEQFF.

The table lists this clonotype with a few counts. This chain connects TRBV20-1 to TRBJ1-2, with D maybe TRBD1 (5 bases). With 0 bases removed from V and 0 bases from J, the gap between germline ends came to 8 bases. This CDR3 is built from 14 residues. Germline V lookup: CDR1 DFQATT, CDR2 SNEGSKA (reference sequence). The CDR3: CSAREGEANYGYTF. The CDR3 DNA follows: TGCAGTGCTAGAGAGGGGGAAGCTAACTATGGCTACACCTTC.